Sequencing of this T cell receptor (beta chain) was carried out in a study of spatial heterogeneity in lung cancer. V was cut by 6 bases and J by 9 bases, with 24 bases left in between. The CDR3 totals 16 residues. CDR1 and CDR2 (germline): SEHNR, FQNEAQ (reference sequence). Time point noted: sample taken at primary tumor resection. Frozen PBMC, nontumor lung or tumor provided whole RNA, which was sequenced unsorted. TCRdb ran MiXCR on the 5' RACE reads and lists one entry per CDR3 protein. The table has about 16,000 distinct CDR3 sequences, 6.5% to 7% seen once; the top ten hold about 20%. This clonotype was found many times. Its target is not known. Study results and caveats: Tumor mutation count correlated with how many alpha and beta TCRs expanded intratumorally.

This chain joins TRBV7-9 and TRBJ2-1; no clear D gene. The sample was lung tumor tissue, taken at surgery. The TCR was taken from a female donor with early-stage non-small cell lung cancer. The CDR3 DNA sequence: TGTGCCAGCAGGTCTAAACTAAATGGGCAGGCTGGTGAGCAGTTCTTC. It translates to CASRSKLNGQAGEQFF.